A single sample is the source of the 6 T cell receptor beta chains below, sequenced in a study of cytomegalovirus exposure and HLA in healthy donors. The primer mix had 60 Vbeta and 13 Jbeta primers. The table came from immunoSEQ multiplex PCR; TCRdb's copy has only in-frame clones and leaves some out. Of about 200,000 clones listed, approximately 80% are singletons. The sequenced material came from PBMCs. Every receptor here comes from a man aged 25-45 years in good health and CMV-seronegative.

In its sample, this clone was seen once. This chain connects TRBV27 to TRBJ2-7; perhaps TRBD1 as D (6 bases). The ends were cut back, 3 bases at V and 5 bases at J, with 11 bases in the middle. CDR1 is MNHEY and CDR2 is SMNVEV in the germline V gene (reference sequence). This CDR3 is 13 amino acids long. CDR3 DNA: TGTGCCAGCAGTTTTCACAGGGCCAACGAGCAGTACTTC. Its protein product is CASSFHRANEQYF.

V and J are TRBV2 and TRBJ2-5, with TRBD2 matching 9 bases. The germline V gene has CDR1 SNHLY and CDR2 FYNNEI. The CDR3 covers 17 residues. Trimming cost V 4 bases and J 4 bases; bases outside gene matches: 13. The CDR3 nucleotides read TGTGCCAGCAGTGGGGAGGAGCGGGGGGCCCCCCCAGAGACCCAGTACTTC. Its translation: CASSGEERGAPPETQYF.

About this clone itself: The junction departs from the called germline gene at one end, perhaps through a read error. The genes are TRBV7-9 and TRBJ2-6; perhaps TRBD1 as D (5 bases). Per the germline V gene, CDR1 is SEHNR and CDR2 is FQNEAQ (reference sequence). This CDR3 has 15 amino acids. This CDR3 reads CASSTTRAGASVLTF. In DNA form, the CDR3 reads TGTGCCAGCAGCACAACAAGGGCTGGGGCCAGCGTCCTGACTTTC.

V gene TRBV28 combines with J gene TRBJ2-7, with D possibly TRBD1 on 5 matching bases. V was clipped by 3 bases and J by 9 bases, with 12 bases between them. The CDR3 length is 12 residues. Germline CDR1 is MDHEN and CDR2 is SYDVKM. This CDR3 is CASSLGLVGQYF. The CDR3 DNA reads as TGTGCCAGCAGTTTGGGGCTCGTGGGGCAGTACTTC.

DNA for the CDR3: TGCAGCGCCGGGACAGGGAATGAAAAACTGTTTTTT. Protein product: CSAGTGNEKLFF. This chain links TRBV29-1 with TRBJ1-4, with 9 bases that match TRBD1. This CDR3 is built from 12 residues. Trimming cost V 7 bases and J 5 bases; bases outside gene matches: 2. The germline gives CDR1 SQVTM, CDR2 ANQGSEA.

V is TRBV13 and J is TRBJ2-3, with 10 bases lining up with TRBD2. Per germline, CDR1 PRHDT and CDR2 FYEKMQ (reference sequence). J gave up 2 bases and V 2 bases, and 10 bases lay outside the gene matches. This CDR3 comprises 18 residues. CDR3 DNA: TGTGCCAGCAGCTTATATAGCGGGGGGCTCTCCTACACAGATACGCAGTATTTT. Its protein is CASSLYSGGLSYTDTQYF.